These 27 T cell receptor beta chains were sequenced from one sample in a study of Tregs in tolerant kidney transplant recipients. Sequencing used immunoSEQ multiplex PCR; TCRdb keeps in-frame clones, though not all of them. The data show about 240,000 clones, more than 65% seen once. The sample comprised CD4+ T cells from blood. The receptors come from a human donor in good health.

The chain uses TRBV6-5 and TRBJ2-1; 7 bases agree with TRBD2. This CDR3 comprises 15 residues. V shed 3 bases and J 8 bases; nucleotides not matched to a gene: 10. Germline V gene lookup returns CDR1 MNHEY and CDR2 SVGAGI. Here the CDR3 DNA reads TGTGCCAGCAGTTATCAGGCGGGAGTCCCGGATGAGCAGTTCTTC. This gives the protein CASSYQAGVPDEQFF.

The chain recombines TRBV2 with TRBJ2-1; D unclear. V was cut by 3 bases and J by 3 bases, with 9 bases left in between. Germline CDR1 SNHLY, CDR2 FYNNEI. The CDR3 spans 14 residues. The CDR3 region is CASSDSYNYNEQFF. CDR3 DNA: TGTGCCAGCAGTGACTCCTACAACTACAATGAGCAGTTCTTC.

This clone occurred once. This chain joins TRBV9 and TRBJ2-7, with TRBD1 matching over 12 bases. This CDR3 has 14 residues. Germline values: CDR1 SGDLS, CDR2 YYNGEE. Trimming took 3 bases from V and 7 from J; bases not matched to a gene: 5. The CDR3 protein is CASSGGQGAREQYF. For the CDR3, the DNA is TGTGCCAGCAGCGGGGGACAGGGGGCGCGAGAGCAGTACTTC. Full variable domain (missing parts from reference TRBV9 and TRBJ2-7): DSGVTQTPKHLITATGQRVTLRCSPRSGDLSVYWYQQSLDQGLQFLIQYYNGEERAKGNILERFSAQQFPDLHSELNLSSLELGDSALYFCASSGGQGAREQYFGPGTRLTVT.

This clone was seen a single time. The chain recombines TRBV6-8 with TRBJ2-3; TRBD2 agrees at 10 bases. The CDR3 has 17 amino acids. Germline CDR1 and CDR2: MNHGY and SAAAGT. V shed 4 bases and J 1 base; nucleotides not matched to a gene: 8. The CDR3 spells CASSSSGSHVGTDTQYF. The CDR3 DNA reads TGTGCCAGCAGTTCTAGCGGGAGTCATGTTGGCACAGATACGCAGTATTTT.

V usage is TRBV9 and J usage is TRBJ1-1; D gene uncertain. CDR3 length equals 14 residues. Trimming took off 0 bases at V and 9 bases at J, with 15 bases between the two ends. Per germline, CDR1 SGDLS and CDR2 YYNGEE. DNA for the CDR3: TGTGCCAGCAGCGTAGCTACGGAGGGTGGGAAAGCTTTCTTT. It codes for CASSVATEGGKAFF.

The chain is built from TRBV4-1 and TRBJ2-7; TRBD2 agrees at 9 bases. This CDR3 has 17 amino acids. The junction had 11 bases not matched to a gene; V was cut back by 0 bases and J by 5 bases. Germline values: CDR1 MGHRA, CDR2 YSYEKL. The CDR3 DNA follows: TGCGCCAGCAGCCAAGACGGGGCTAGCGGGGTTCGGAACGAGCAGTACTTC. This gives the protein CASSQDGASGVRNEQYF.

This sequence joins TRBV6-1 and TRBJ2-7; tentatively, D is TRBD1 (6 bases). Germline CDR1 reads MNHNS; CDR2 reads SASEGT. CDR3 length equals 12 residues. V lost 4 bases, J lost 6 bases, and 10 bases lay in between. This CDR3 reads CASSAQGSEQYF. The DNA of the CDR3 is TGTGCCAGCAGTGCTCAGGGGAGCGAGCAGTACTTC.

V and J are TRBV2 and TRBJ2-7; D tentatively fits TRBD1 or TRBD2 (6 bases each). Trimming took 6 bases from V and 4 from J, leaving 16 bases between them. Germline V gene lookup returns CDR1 SNHLY and CDR2 FYNNEI. The CDR3 sequence is 14 residues long. CDR3 region: CASRPMQGRYEQYF. CDR3 nucleotides: TGTGCCAGCAGACCGATGCAGGGGAGGTACGAGCAGTACTTC.

This clone was detected a few times. The gene calls are TRBV5-1 and TRBJ2-5; no reliable D call. Germline assignment: CDR1 SGHRS and CDR2 YFSETQ. The V and J ends lost 4 bases and 3 bases respectively, with 10 bases between them. This CDR3 contains 13 residues. CDR3 nucleotides: TGCGCCAGCAGCGCCCACGGAAAAGAGACCCAGTACTTC. As protein: CASSAHGKETQYF.

In its sample, this clone was seen once. This specimen includes other DNA sequences encoding the same CDR3. J is TRBJ1-4 and V is TRBV15; D gene uncertain. V shed 3 bases and J shed 8 bases, with 7 bases lying between them. The length of the CDR3 is 12 residues. The germline V gene has CDR1 LNHNV and CDR2 YYDKDF (reference sequence). In nucleotides, the CDR3 is TGTGCCACCAGCAGGGAAGGGGAAAAACTGTTTTTT. Protein sequence: CATSREGEKLFF.

The chain combines TRBV6-5 with TRBJ1-2, with 9 bases identical to TRBD1. This CDR3 contains 13 residues. Germline CDR1 MNHEY, CDR2 SVGAGI. J gave up 7 bases and V 4 bases, and 4 bases lay outside the gene matches. CDR3 sequence reads: CASSWDRVFGYTF. The CDR3 nucleotides are TGTGCCAGCAGTTGGGACAGGGTGTTTGGCTACACCTTC.

In this sample, this clone turned up a few times. The chain uses TRBV2 and TRBJ1-3, with 8 positions matching TRBD1. Germline lookup yields CDR1 SNHLY and CDR2 FYNNEI. The J segment lost 2 bases and the V segment lost 4 bases, leaving 10 bases of the junction unmatched. This CDR3 is 17 amino acids long. Here the CDR3 DNA reads TGTGCCAGCAGTGCTCGGACAGGGACCAAACCTGGAAACACCATATATTTT. Translation gives CASSARTGTKPGNTIYF. The full variable domain, its missing parts supplied by reference TRBV2 and TRBJ1-3, is EPEVTQTPSHQVTQMGQEVILRCVPISNHLYFYWYRQILGQKVEFLVSFYNNEISEKSEIFDDQFSVERPDGSNFTLKIRSTKLEDSAMYFCASSARTGTKPGNTIYFGEGSWLTVV.

V is TRBV19 and J is TRBJ2-1; 8 bases agree with TRBD2. The CDR3 length is 14 residues. Germline values: CDR1 LNHDA, CDR2 SQIVND (reference sequence). Trimming cost V 8 bases and J 7 bases; bases outside gene matches: 10. CDR3 DNA: TGTGCCAGTGGCCGCGGGAGGTCGGTTAATGAGCAGTTCTTC. It yields the protein CASGRGRSVNEQFF.

The chain recombines TRBV6-5 with TRBJ2-3; D is possibly TRBD1 or TRBD2 (5 bases each). Germline CDR1 MNHEY, CDR2 SVGAGI. The CDR3 spans 15 residues. Trimming removed 2 bases at V and 1 base at J, with 10 bases between. This CDR3 is CASSYGTARTDTQYF. The DNA of the CDR3 is TGTGCCAGCAGTTACGGGACCGCCCGCACAGATACGCAGTATTTT.

J is TRBJ1-2 and V is TRBV5-6; tentatively, D is TRBD1 (6 bases). CDR3 length equals 15 residues. The germline CDR1 and CDR2 sequences are SGHDT and YYEEEE. Trimming took off 2 bases at V and 2 bases at J, with 13 bases between the two ends. The DNA of the CDR3 is TGTGCCAGCAGCTTTACAGGGATCCGAAACTATGGCTACACCTTC. It translates to CASSFTGIRNYGYTF. The full variable domain, completed using reference TRBV5-6 and TRBJ1-2, is DAGVTQSPTHLIKTRGQQVTLRCSPKSGHDTVSWYQQALGQGPQFIFQYYEEEERQRGNFPDRFSGHQFPNYSSELNVNALLLGDSALYLCASSFTGIRNYGYTFGSGTRLTVV.

The rearrangement uses TRBV9 and TRBJ2-3; D is unclear. CDR1 and CDR2 from the germline V gene are SGDLS and YYNGEE. CDR3 size: 14 residues. V was clipped by 0 bases and J by 1 base, with 6 bases between them. CDR3 protein: CASSVVWGTDTQYF. CDR3 nucleotides: TGTGCCAGCAGCGTAGTATGGGGCACAGATACGCAGTATTTT.

The chain employs TRBV12-1 and TRBJ2-4; the D call TRBD1 from the table was never checked on the DNA. TRBV12-1 is a documented pseudogene. The CDR3 loop spans 16 amino acids. The DNA for the CDR3 is TGTGCCAGCAGCTCCCCGGACAGGGGGAAGGGGGACATTCAGTACTTC. Protein: CASSSPDRGKGDIQYF.

The chain uses TRBV13 and TRBJ2-1, with 8 bases matching TRBD2. Germline V gene data show CDR1 as PRHDT and CDR2 as FYEKMQ (reference sequence). This CDR3 has 15 residues. Trimming took 1 base from V and 7 from J; bases not matched to a gene: 6. The CDR3 reads CASSLDLGGRNEQFF. As DNA, the CDR3 is TGTGCCAGCAGCTTAGATCTAGGCGGGAGGAATGAGCAGTTCTTC.

The rearrangement links TRBV7-2 to TRBJ2-4, with 8 bases fitting TRBD2. The CDR3 sequence is 15 residues long. Trimming took 5 bases from V and 1 from J; bases not matched to a gene: 4. Germline V gene data show CDR1 as SGHTA and CDR2 as FQGNSA. DNA for the CDR3: TGTGCCAGCAGCCACGGGAGGGTCGCCAAAAACATTCAGTACTTC. This encodes CASSHGRVAKNIQYF.

The rearrangement joins TRBV5-1 to TRBJ2-3; 9 bases agree with TRBD1. Germline V lookup: CDR1 SGHRS, CDR2 YFSETQ. The V segment lost 1 base and the J segment 1 base; nucleotides outside the gene matches: 4. The CDR3 spans 16 residues. This CDR3 is CASSLQGQGGTDTQYF. The DNA for the CDR3 is TGCGCCAGCAGCTTGCAGGGACAGGGAGGCACAGATACGCAGTATTTT.

The chain uses TRBV29-1 and TRBJ1-2; 9 positions match TRBD1. Germline-derived CDR1 and CDR2 are SQVTM and ANQGSEA. The ends lost 6 bases at V and 3 bases at J; junction bases unmatched: 8. The CDR3 extends over 14 amino acids. CDR3 loop: CSVGGTGNHYGYTF. The CDR3 nucleotides read TGCAGCGTGGGAGGGACAGGGAATCACTATGGCTACACCTTC.

This clone was observed a handful of times. CDR3 amino acids: CASSGTGGRSYEQYF. The CDR3 nucleotides are TGTGCCAGCTCTGGGACTGGGGGCAGGTCCTACGAGCAGTACTTC. The genes are TRBV19 and TRBJ2-7; D could derive from TRBD1 or TRBD2 (6 bases each). The V gene lost 9 bases and the J gene lost 1 base, with 19 bases spanning the gap. In germline, CDR1 is LNHDA, CDR2 SQIVND (reference sequence). The CDR3 runs 15 residues.

This clone showed up just a few times. The rearrangement uses TRBV2 and TRBJ2-1; TRBD1 aligns across 7 bases. Germline lookup yields CDR1 SNHLY and CDR2 FYNNEI. The CDR3 extends over 14 amino acids. V lost 7 bases and J lost 9; bases outside the gene matches: 12. CDR3 loop: CASNRDRGKSEQFF. CDR3 nucleotide sequence: TGTGCCAGCAACAGGGACAGAGGGAAAAGTGAGCAGTTCTTC.

The V gene is TRBV7-2, the J gene TRBJ2-7, with 9 positions matching TRBD1. This CDR3 has 15 amino acids. CDR1 and CDR2 from the germline V gene are SGHTA and FQGNSA. V was pared by 3 bases and J by 2 bases, with 5 bases of the junction left unmatched. The CDR3 loop is CASSFRGQGPYEQYF. CDR3 DNA sequence: TGTGCCAGCAGCTTCAGGGGACAGGGTCCCTACGAGCAGTACTTC.

The chain uses TRBV7-2 and TRBJ1-3; tentatively, D is TRBD1 (5 bases). The V end lost 3 bases, the J end lost 4 bases, and 10 bases lay between the germline ends. The CDR3 runs 14 residues. In germline, CDR1 is SGHTA, CDR2 FQGNSA. As DNA, the CDR3 is TGTGCCAGCAGCTTGGCTTGGGGGGGAAACACCATATATTTT. This codes for CASSLAWGGNTIYF.

The chain carries TRBV6-5 and TRBJ1-1; the match to TRBD1 covers 8 bases. The J segment lost 0 bases and the V segment lost 7 bases, leaving 7 bases of the junction unmatched. The CDR3 runs 15 residues. Germline V lookup: CDR1 MNHEY, CDR2 SVGAGI. The CDR3 DNA is TGTGCCAGCACCTTACAGGGGGGCCTGAACACTGAAGCTTTCTTT. This translates into CASTLQGGLNTEAFF.

The chain has TRBV20-1 and TRBJ1-2, with D possibly TRBD1 on 6 matching bases. The V and J ends lost 6 bases and 6 bases respectively, with 11 bases between them. Germline-derived CDR1 and CDR2 are DFQATT and SNEGSKA (reference sequence). CDR3 length equals 11 residues. Written as DNA, the CDR3 is TGCAGTGCGCCCGGGACAAATGGCTACACCTTC. Its protein is CSAPGTNGYTF.